Each of the 28 T cell receptor beta chains below was sequenced from the same sample in a study of glioma-infiltrating T cells. Using RNA template, CDR3s of TCR alpha and beta were amplified with iRepertoire arm-PCR. MiXCR was run by TCRdb on the multiplex PCR reads, yielding one entry per CDR3 protein. The data hold some 93,000 distinct CDR3 sequences, with roughly 39% observed a single time. Sequencing input: glioma tissue, nonneoplastic brain tissue, or PBMCs (not recorded which). The receptors were sampled from a human donor with low-grade glioma or glioblastoma, undergoing nonglioma brain surgery, or in good health (not recorded which).

Comments on this clonotype: One end of the junction fails to match germline, which may point to a read error. J is TRBJ2-3 and V is TRBV5-1, with 8 bases fitting TRBD1. The germline V gene has CDR1 SGHRS and CDR2 YFSETQ. The CDR3 spans 16 residues. Here the CDR3 reads CAISLAGGASTDTQYF. The CDR3 DNA sequence: TGTGCCATCAGCTTGGCAGGGGGCGCGAGCACAGATACGCAGTATTTT.

At least ten counts were recorded for this clonotype. V and J are TRBV19 and TRBJ2-7, with a weak D call TRBD2 (5 bases). Germline CDR1 and CDR2: LNHDA and SQIVND (reference sequence). V gave up 5 bases and J gave up 2 bases, with 13 bases separating them. This CDR3 is 14 amino acids long. CDR3 nucleotide sequence: TGTGCCAGTAGTCCCGGACTCCTTCCCTACGAGCAGTACTTC. As protein: CASSPGLLPYEQYF.

A note on this clonotype: One base away lies a much larger clone, so this may be a sequencing read error. The chain links TRBV29-1 to TRBJ2-3; 8 nucleotides match TRBD2. Germline lookup yields CDR1 SQVTM and CDR2 ANQGSEA. This CDR3 spans 14 amino acids. The CDR3 DNA follows: TGCGGCTCCAGAGTAGCGGGGCTGCCAGATACGCAGTATTTT. Its translation is CGSRVAGLPDTQYF.

A note on this clonotype: A much more abundant neighbour one base away suggests this may be a read error. CDR3 residues: CATSLVLRDIRPRGAFF. In DNA form, the CDR3 reads TGTGCCACCAGCTTGGTTCTGCGCGACATTCGCCCTCGTGGAGCTTTCTTT. The chain recombines TRBV7-9 with TRBJ1-1; D is undetermined. CDR3 length: 17 amino acids. Per the germline V gene, CDR1 is SEHNR and CDR2 is FQNEAQ (reference sequence).

CDR3 bases: TGTGCCAGCAGTTACTCCGCCGCTGGGGAGCAGTACTTC. This encodes CASSYSAAGEQYF. This chain joins TRBV6-2 or TRBV6-3 and TRBJ2-7; D ambiguous. The germline V gene encodes CDR1 MNHEY and CDR2 SVGEGT. The CDR3 is 13 amino acids. V gave up 0 bases and J gave up 7 bases, with 10 bases separating them.

This chain connects TRBV9 to TRBJ2-5; D may correspond to TRBD1 or TRBD2 (6 bases each). CDR1 is SGDLS and CDR2 is YYNGEE in the germline V gene. V dropped 4 bases and J dropped 4 bases, with 11 bases sitting between them. The CDR3 has 13 amino acids. CDR3 amino acids: CASSSTGAETQYF. The CDR3 DNA reads as TGTGCCAGCAGCTCGACGGGGGCAGAGACCCAGTACTTC.

Points on this clonotype: It may be a read error: a sequence one base away is much more abundant. V gene TRBV5-1 combines with J gene TRBJ2-6; a possible D gene is TRBD1 (5 bases). In germline, CDR1 is SGHRS, CDR2 YFSETQ. CDR3 length: 18 amino acids. The CDR3 protein is CASSQDGLGISGANVLAF. The CDR3 DNA sequence: TGCGCCAGCAGCCAAGACGGATTGGGGATATCTGGGGCCAACGTCCTGGCTTTC.

This clonotype was observed at least ten times. The chain recombines TRBV3-1 with TRBJ1-2; D gene ambiguous. Deletions cut 2 bases from V and 10 bases from J, with 8 bases between. The germline V gene has CDR1 LGHDT and CDR2 YNNKEL (reference sequence). The CDR3 consists of 11 residues. The CDR3 DNA reads as TGTGCCAGCAGCCAAAGGACGAACTACACCTTC. It codes for CASSQRTNYTF.

This clonotype was counted between two and nine times. This may be a read error, as it is one base from a much larger clone. V is TRBV2 and J is TRBJ1-2; the match to TRBD1 covers 7 bases. With V trimmed by 8 bases and J by 5 bases, 8 bases remained unmatched. The CDR3 totals 13 residues. In germline, CDR1 is SNHLY, CDR2 FYNNEI. CDR3 residues: CASAFQGQYGYTF. The CDR3 nucleotides are TGTGCCAGCGCCTTCCAGGGACAGTATGGCTACACCTTC.

A note on this clonotype: A much larger clone is a single base away; this may be a read error. CDR3 nucleotides: TGTGCCAGCAGTTTTACTAGCGGGAGTTTTGAGCAGTTCTTC. Its protein is CASSFTSGSFEQFF. J is TRBJ2-7 and V is TRBV12-3 or TRBV12-4, with 11 bases that match TRBD2. The tail of the sequence fits TRBJ2-1 better, so the J call may be wrong. The CDR3 consists of 14 residues.

This clonotype was observed at least ten times. The CDR3 DNA reads as TGCAGCGTTGAGGAAGGGTATGGCTACACCTTC. Protein sequence: CSVEEGYGYTF. The chain is built from TRBV29-1 and TRBJ1-2; D call uncertain. This CDR3 has 11 residues. V was pared by 3 bases and J by 5 bases, with 7 bases between. CDR1 and CDR2 (germline): SQVTM, ANQGSEA.

This clonotype appeared many times. The CDR3 bases are TGTGCCAGCAGGGCCGGGCTCCCGAACACTGAAGCTTTCTTT. It encodes CASRAGLPNTEAFF. The chain carries TRBV12-3 or TRBV12-4 and TRBJ1-1; D uncertain. The CDR3 has 14 residues. V was clipped by 6 bases and J by 1 base, with 12 bases between them.

This clonotype came up many times. V is TRBV6-5 and J is TRBJ2-7; D may correspond to TRBD1 or TRBD2 (6 bases each). The CDR3 sequence is 15 residues long. Germline V gene data show CDR1 as MNHEY and CDR2 as SVGAGI. V dropped 0 bases and J dropped 3 bases, with 12 bases sitting between them. In nucleotides, the CDR3 is TGTGCCAGCAGTTACTCGAGGGGGGTGGACTACGAGCAGTACTTC. The encoded protein is CASSYSRGVDYEQYF.

This rearrangement joins TRBV6-6 to TRBJ1-1; D is unresolved. CDR1 is MNHNY and CDR2 is SVGAGI in the germline V gene (reference sequence). V shed 0 bases and J shed 3 bases, with 11 bases lying between them. This CDR3 has 15 amino acids. CDR3: CASSYSWAVDTEAFF. The DNA for the CDR3 is TGTGCCAGCAGTTACTCATGGGCGGTTGACACTGAAGCTTTCTTT.

At least ten counts were recorded for this clonotype. The rearrangement uses TRBV12-3 or TRBV12-4 and TRBJ1-1, with 10 bases that match TRBD1. The CDR3 spans 15 residues. The J segment lost 3 bases and the V segment lost 3 bases, leaving 4 bases of the junction unmatched. CDR3 DNA: TGTGCCAGCAGTTTCGGACAGGGGGTCGACACTGAAGCTTTCTTT. Protein product: CASSFGQGVDTEAFF.

This clonotype was seen many times. The gene calls are TRBV5-1 and TRBJ2-3; TRBD2 might be the D (5 bases). The germline V and J ends were trimmed by 3 bases and 2 bases, with 13 bases remaining between them. CDR3 size: 15 residues. CDR1 is SGHRS and CDR2 is YFSETQ in the germline V gene. CDR3 DNA: TGCGCCAGCAGCTCCCTTGGACTTCTCACAGATACGCAGTATTTT. Amino acid sequence: CASSSLGLLTDTQYF.

This clonotype was seen ten or more times. V gene TRBV28 combines with J gene TRBJ1-1, with D tentatively TRBD1 (6 bases). The V end lost 9 bases, the J end lost 0 bases, and 11 bases lay between the germline ends. Germline V gene data show CDR1 as MDHEN and CDR2 as SYDVKM. The CDR3 totals 13 residues. CDR3 nucleotides: TGTGCCAGGAACAGGGTTCTGAACACTGAAGCTTTCTTT. Translating gives CARNRVLNTEAFF.

This clonotype was detected ten times or more. V and J are TRBV2 and TRBJ2-1; 7 bases line up with TRBD1. The V gene's germline CDR1 is SNHLY and CDR2 FYNNEI. The CDR3 contains 13 residues. V shed 7 bases, J shed 6 bases, and the junction held 6 bases outside the gene matches. The CDR3 here is CASNPDRANEQFF. CDR3 DNA sequence: TGTGCCAGCAACCCAGACAGGGCCAATGAGCAGTTCTTC. The whole variable domain, remainder taken from reference TRBV2 and TRBJ2-1, is EPEVTQTPSHQVTQMGQEVILRCVPISNHLYFYWYRQILGQKVEFLVSFYNNEISEKSEIFDDQFSVERPDGSNFTLKIRSTKLEDSAMYFCASNPDRANEQFFGPGTRLTVL.

This clonotype showed up many times. This chain connects TRBV18 to TRBJ2-3, with a tentative D call TRBD1 (6 bases). V was clipped by 6 bases and J by 5 bases, with 21 bases between them. The CDR3 runs to 16 residues. CDR1 is KGHSH, CDR2 LQKENI, per germline. The CDR3 loop reads CASSYRVPLDGDTQYF. CDR3 DNA sequence: TGTGCCAGCTCGTACAGGGTACCCCTCGATGGAGATACGCAGTATTTT. Together with reference TRBV18 and TRBJ2-3, the CDR3 gives the full variable domain: NAGVMQNPRHLVRRRGQEARLRCSPMKGHSHVYWYRQLPEEGLKFMVYLQKENIIDESGMPKERFSAEFPKEGPSILRIQQVVRGDSAAYFCASSYRVPLDGDTQYFGPGTRLTVL.

This clonotype was picked up many times. In nucleotides, the CDR3 is TGTGCCAGTAGAAATACAGGTCTCTCCTACGAGCAGTACTTC. Its protein is CASRNTGLSYEQYF. The rearrangement uses TRBV19 and TRBJ2-7, with a weak D call TRBD1 (5 bases). The CDR3 sequence is 14 residues long. The germline V gene has CDR1 LNHDA and CDR2 SQIVND (reference sequence). V lost 6 bases, J lost 0 bases, and 12 bases lay in between. Full variable domain (outside the CDR3, taken from reference TRBV19 and TRBJ2-7): DGGITQSPKYLFRKEGQNVTLSCEQNLNHDAMYWYRQDPGQGLRLIYYSQIVNDFQKGDIAEGYSVSREKKESFPLTVTSAQKNPTAFYLCASRNTGLSYEQYFGPGTRLTVT.

This clonotype was found many times. This chain links TRBV12-3 or TRBV12-4 with TRBJ2-3; the D gene could be TRBD1 or TRBD2 (5 bases each). Trimming stripped 1 base from V and 4 bases from J, with 12 bases between. The CDR3 sequence is 15 residues long. The CDR3, as DNA: TGTGCCAGCAGTTTAGGGCCGAGGGGCGCAGATACGCAGTATTTT. Its translation is CASSLGPRGADTQYF.

This clonotype was counted a few times. The junction does not match germline at one end; this may be a read error. This chain uses TRBV29-1 with TRBJ2-7; the D is unclear. Germline CDR1 and CDR2: SQVTM and ANQGSEA. This CDR3 is 11 amino acids long. The CDR3, as DNA: TGCAGCGTGGAAGGCGTCTACGAGCAGTACTTC. It codes for CSVEGVYEQYF.

This chain joins TRBV6-5 and TRBJ1-2; D is ambiguous. Germline CDR1 and CDR2: MNHEY and SVGAGI. The CDR3 runs 14 residues. V was clipped by 6 bases and J by 7 bases, with 18 bases between them. In DNA, the CDR3 is TGTGCCAGCAGGGCTGTCGGCCGTGCCTGTGGCTACACCTTC. Amino acid sequence: CASRAVGRACGYTF.

This clonotype has a count of ten or more. The chain combines TRBV7-9 with TRBJ2-3, with D possibly being TRBD2 (5 bases). The CDR3 runs to 15 residues. CDR1 is SEHNR, CDR2 FQNEAQ, per germline (reference sequence). Trimming stripped 5 bases from V and 2 bases from J, with 14 bases between. CDR3 amino acids: CASSPPGWSTDTQYF. CDR3 nucleotides: TGTGCCAGCAGCCCTCCGGGGTGGTCCACAGATACGCAGTATTTT.

This clonotype was seen ten or more times. The rearrangement links TRBV6-1 to TRBJ1-6; possibly TRBD1 for D (5 bases). V was trimmed by 5 bases and J by 10 bases, leaving 21 bases between them. Germline V lookup: CDR1 MNHNS, CDR2 SASEGT. This CDR3 contains 16 residues. In nucleotides, the CDR3 is TGTGCCAGCAGTTCTAGCCCGGGACCCGCTGGGTCACCCCTCCACTTT. It encodes CASSSSPGPAGSPLHF.

This clonotype occurred many times. The chain recombines TRBV5-1 with TRBJ1-1, with 10 bases fitting TRBD1. Looked up from germline, CDR1 is SGHRS and CDR2 is YFSETQ. The ends lost 4 bases at V and 7 bases at J; junction bases unmatched: 4. The CDR3 runs 13 residues. CDR3 sequence (DNA): TGCGCCAGCAGCAGAGGACAGGGGGGTGAAGCTTTCTTT. Protein product: CASSRGQGGEAFF.

The chain carries TRBV20-1 and TRBJ2-7, with TRBD2 matching over 7 bases. The CDR3 is 14 amino acids. The germline V gene encodes CDR1 DFQATT and CDR2 SNEGSKA (reference sequence). Germline trimming cut 4 bases from V and 7 bases from J; bases unmatched to any gene: 13. The chain's CDR3 is CSAIRTGGGYEQYF. The CDR3 DNA is TGCAGTGCTATTCGAACTGGCGGGGGTTATGAGCAGTACTTC.

With respect to this clonotype: A much larger clone differs by one base, so this may be a read error. This rearrangement joins TRBV5-1 to TRBJ2-4; tentatively, D is TRBD2 (6 bases). This CDR3 spans 16 amino acids. Germline V gene lookup returns CDR1 SGHRS and CDR2 YFSETQ. CDR3: CASSPGLELAKNIRYF. The CDR3 region has the DNA TGCGCCAGCAGCCCGGGACTTGAGCTAGCCAAAAACATTCGGTACTTC.